This T cell receptor beta chain was profiled in a study of T cell repertoires in cytomegalovirus infection. General study findings and limits: Using cumulative public TCR beta family frequency, the authors identified those who carried CMV together with the relevant HLA.

TCRdb reanalysed the reads using MiXCR and keeps one entry per CDR3 protein. The sample shows fewer than 300,000 distinct CDR3 sequences, about 23% of them seen only once. This clonotype was observed many times. Its antigen is currently unknown. The CDR3 loop spans 12 amino acids. V was clipped by 8 bases and J by 9 bases, with 17 bases between them. Germline V gives CDR1 SGHTA, CDR2 FQGNSA. Sequenced material: PBMCs. This sequence joins TRBV7-2 and TRBJ2-7; D is ambiguous. The source of this sequence is a human donor in good health (CMV status not recorded). Some clones in this sample may be carry-over from other donors' samples. The CDR3 is CASGNFEPVQYF. The CDR3 DNA reads TGTGCCAGCGGAAACTTCGAACCGGTGCAGTACTTC.